This paragraph covers one TCR beta chain sequence. What it binds is unknown. Germline V gene sequence: CDR1 ENHRY, CDR2 SYGVKD. V was clipped by 9 bases and J by 7 bases, with 10 bases between them. The CDR3 runs to 12 residues. The sample belongs to a study of regulatory T cells in long-lasting Graves disease. Findings of the study overall: The TCR repertoire of persistent Graves' patients was less diverse than that of newly diagnosed ones.

Time point reported: newly diagnosed GD, antithyroid drugs for less than 3 months. The TCR library was made from RNA that had been extracted from PBMCs in TRIzol. Through Arm-PCR of CDR3 regions and iRepertoire HTBI primers, TCR beta libraries were built. MiXCR was run by TCRdb on the multiplex PCR reads, yielding one entry per CDR3 protein. The repertoire consists of around 320,000 distinct CDR3 sequences, with about a sixth occurring once and the leading ten covering 25% to 30%. The same sample was also studied in work on T cells in Graves' hyperthyroidism and ophthalmopathy. That study reports: Most clonotypes expanded in the thyroid (above 0.001) were also present in blood. Ophthalmopathy and stable hyperthyroidism were told apart by a 13 V-J model.

The receptor's source is a middle-aged man with Graves disease. The sequenced sample was peripheral blood mononuclear cells (PBMCs), obtained at new diagnosis, from a patient treated with antithyroid drugs. The V call is TRBV10-3, the J call TRBJ1-6; D unresolved. CDR3 protein: CAIAQNNSPLHF. In DNA, the CDR3 is TGTGCCATAGCACAGAACAATTCACCCCTCCACTTT.